This TCR beta chain came from a study of blood T cell repertoires in COVID-19. Across the study: Material from acute and convalescent COVID-19 was sourced from the United States, Italy and Spain. In each case, the material was cDNA or gDNA derived from T cells, B-cell-depleted T cells, or PBMCs.

Original methodology: Amplification from reference gene primers served as the basis for estimated nucleated cell counts. This table comes from immunoSEQ multiplex PCR, and its TCRdb copy is limited to in-frame clones, with some not included. V, J and clone size are taken as reported in that table, and D and trimming were inferred from the DNA itself. The sample holds about 170,000 clones; around 90% are singletons and the top ten take approximately 5%. Patients from Seattle were sampled longitudinally, starting during active infection. This clone was seen once. V lost 8 bases and J lost 5, with 9 bases in between. The CDR3 consists of 11 residues. Germline V lookup: CDR1 LGHNA, CDR2 YSLEER.

The sequenced sample consisted of peripheral blood. The sequence derives from a man aged 18 to 30 with COVID-19, enrolled during active disease. The chain links TRBV4-3 to TRBJ1-1, with unresolved D. The CDR3 reads CASPTRTEAFF. CDR3 DNA sequence: TGCGCCAGCCCTACTAGGACTGAAGCTTTCTTT.